Each of the 2 T cell receptor beta chains below was sequenced from the same sample in a study of cytomegalovirus exposure and HLA in healthy donors. Libraries were prepared by immunoSEQ multiplex PCR; TCRdb keeps only in-frame clonotypes and omits some of them. The sample consists of about 150,000 clones, about 86% of them appearing once. The sequenced material came from PBMCs. These receptors were taken from a human donor in good health.

Points on this clone: Other DNA sequences of this sample code for an identical CDR3. V gene TRBV29-1 combines with J gene TRBJ2-7, with D uncertain. Between the trimmed V and J ends, which lost 4 bases and 6 bases, there was a span of 10 bases. This CDR3 spans 11 amino acids. Germline CDR1 SQVTM, CDR2 ANQGSEA. CDR3 DNA sequence: TGCAGCGTTGTCCTAGTGGGCGAGCAGTACTTC. It translates to CSVVLVGEQYF.

The rearrangement joins TRBV29-1 to TRBJ2-7, with 7 bases lining up with TRBD2. J gave up 2 bases and V 0 bases, and 10 bases lay outside the gene matches. Per germline, CDR1 SQVTM and CDR2 ANQGSEA. This CDR3 is 16 amino acids long. CDR3 nucleotides: TGCAGCGTTGAAGATCCGGCTTACGGGGGGACCTACGAGCAGTACTTC. It encodes CSVEDPAYGGTYEQYF.